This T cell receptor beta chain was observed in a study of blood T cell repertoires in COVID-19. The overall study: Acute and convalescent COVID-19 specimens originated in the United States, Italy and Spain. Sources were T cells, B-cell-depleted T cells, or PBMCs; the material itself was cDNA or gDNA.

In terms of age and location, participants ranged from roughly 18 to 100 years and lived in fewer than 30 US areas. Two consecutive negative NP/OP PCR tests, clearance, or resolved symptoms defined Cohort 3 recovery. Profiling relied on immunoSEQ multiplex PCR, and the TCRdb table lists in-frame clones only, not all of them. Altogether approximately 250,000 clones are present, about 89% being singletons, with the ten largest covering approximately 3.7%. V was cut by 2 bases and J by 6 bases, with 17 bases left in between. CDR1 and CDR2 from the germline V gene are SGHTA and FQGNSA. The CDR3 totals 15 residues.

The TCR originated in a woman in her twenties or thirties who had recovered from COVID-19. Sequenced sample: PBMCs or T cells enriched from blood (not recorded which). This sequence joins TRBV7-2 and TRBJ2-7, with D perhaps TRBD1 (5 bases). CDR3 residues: CASSLQGPPGFEQYF. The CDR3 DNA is TGTGCCAGCAGCTTACAGGGCCCTCCAGGCTTCGAGCAGTACTTC.